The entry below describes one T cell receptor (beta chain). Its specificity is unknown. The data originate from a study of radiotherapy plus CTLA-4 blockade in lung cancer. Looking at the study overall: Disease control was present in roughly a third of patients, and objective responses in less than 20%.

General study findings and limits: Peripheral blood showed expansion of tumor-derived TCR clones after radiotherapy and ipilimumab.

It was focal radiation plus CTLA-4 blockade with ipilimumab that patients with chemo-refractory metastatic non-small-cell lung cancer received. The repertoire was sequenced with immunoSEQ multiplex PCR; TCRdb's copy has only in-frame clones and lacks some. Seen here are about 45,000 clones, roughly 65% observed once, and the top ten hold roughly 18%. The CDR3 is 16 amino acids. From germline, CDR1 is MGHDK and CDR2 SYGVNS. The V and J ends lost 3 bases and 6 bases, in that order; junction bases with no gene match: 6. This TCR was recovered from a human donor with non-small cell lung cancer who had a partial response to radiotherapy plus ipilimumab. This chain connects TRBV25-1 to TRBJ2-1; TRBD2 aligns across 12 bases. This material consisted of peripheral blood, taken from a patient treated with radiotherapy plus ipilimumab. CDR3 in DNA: TGTGCCAGCAGTGACGCTAGCGGGGGGGTGATCAATGAGCAGTTCTTC. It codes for CASSDASGGVINEQFF.